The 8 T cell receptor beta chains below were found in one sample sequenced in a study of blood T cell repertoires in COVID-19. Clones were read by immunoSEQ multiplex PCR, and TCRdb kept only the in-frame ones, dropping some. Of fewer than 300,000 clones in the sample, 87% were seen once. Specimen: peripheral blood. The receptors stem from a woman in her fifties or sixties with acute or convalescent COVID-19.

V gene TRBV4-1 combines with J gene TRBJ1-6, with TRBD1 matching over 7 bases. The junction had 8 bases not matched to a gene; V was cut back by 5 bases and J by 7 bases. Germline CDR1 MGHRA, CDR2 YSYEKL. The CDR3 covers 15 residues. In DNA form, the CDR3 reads TGCGCCAGCAGCTTAAGGGGGCAGGGGAATTCACCCCTCCACTTT. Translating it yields CASSLRGQGNSPLHF.

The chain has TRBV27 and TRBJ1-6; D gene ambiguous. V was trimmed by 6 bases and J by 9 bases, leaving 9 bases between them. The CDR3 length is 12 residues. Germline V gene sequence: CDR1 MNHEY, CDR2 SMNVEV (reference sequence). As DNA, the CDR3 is TGTGCCAGCAGGCCTTCCAGTTCACCCCTCCACTTT. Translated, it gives CASRPSSSPLHF.

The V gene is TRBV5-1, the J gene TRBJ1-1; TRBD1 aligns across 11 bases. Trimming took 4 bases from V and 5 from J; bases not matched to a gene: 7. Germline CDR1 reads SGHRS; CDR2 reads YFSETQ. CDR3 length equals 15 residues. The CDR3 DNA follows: TGCGCCAGCAGCGACCGGACAGGGGGCGTGACTGAAGCTTTCTTT. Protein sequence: CASSDRTGGVTEAFF.

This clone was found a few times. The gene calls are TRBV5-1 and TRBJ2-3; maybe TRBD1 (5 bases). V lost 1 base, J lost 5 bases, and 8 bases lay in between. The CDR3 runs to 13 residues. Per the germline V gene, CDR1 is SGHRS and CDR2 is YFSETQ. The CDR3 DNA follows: TGCGCCAGCAGCTTGTGGGGCCGAGATACGCAGTATTTT. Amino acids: CASSLWGRDTQYF.

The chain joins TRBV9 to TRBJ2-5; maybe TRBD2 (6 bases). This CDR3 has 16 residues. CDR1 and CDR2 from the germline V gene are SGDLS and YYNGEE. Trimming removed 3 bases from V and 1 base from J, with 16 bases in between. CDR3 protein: CASSAPRGSLQETQYF. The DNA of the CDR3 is TGTGCCAGCAGCGCACCCCGGGGGTCGCTCCAAGAGACCCAGTACTTC.

CDR3 DNA: TGTGCCAGCACCGTTCGAGCGGGATCCTACAATGAGCAGTTCTTC. It is translated as CASTVRAGSYNEQFF. The rearrangement uses TRBV2 and TRBJ2-1; TRBD2 agrees at 7 bases. Trimming removed 7 bases from V and 1 base from J; junction bases left unmatched: 7. The length of the CDR3 is 15 residues. CDR1 is SNHLY, CDR2 FYNNEI, per germline.

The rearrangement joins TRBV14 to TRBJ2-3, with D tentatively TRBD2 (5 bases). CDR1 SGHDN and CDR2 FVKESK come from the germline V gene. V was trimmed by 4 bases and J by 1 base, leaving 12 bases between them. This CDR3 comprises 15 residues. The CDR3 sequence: CASSPASSRTDTQYF. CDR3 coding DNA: TGTGCCAGCAGCCCCGCTAGCTCCCGCACAGATACGCAGTATTTT.

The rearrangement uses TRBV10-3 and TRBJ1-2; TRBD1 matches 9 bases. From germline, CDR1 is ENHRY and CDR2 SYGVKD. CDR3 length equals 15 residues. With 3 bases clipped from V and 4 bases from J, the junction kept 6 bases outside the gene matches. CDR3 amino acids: CAISDSGTGLYGYTF. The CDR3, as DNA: TGTGCCATCAGTGATTCCGGGACAGGGCTCTATGGCTACACCTTC.